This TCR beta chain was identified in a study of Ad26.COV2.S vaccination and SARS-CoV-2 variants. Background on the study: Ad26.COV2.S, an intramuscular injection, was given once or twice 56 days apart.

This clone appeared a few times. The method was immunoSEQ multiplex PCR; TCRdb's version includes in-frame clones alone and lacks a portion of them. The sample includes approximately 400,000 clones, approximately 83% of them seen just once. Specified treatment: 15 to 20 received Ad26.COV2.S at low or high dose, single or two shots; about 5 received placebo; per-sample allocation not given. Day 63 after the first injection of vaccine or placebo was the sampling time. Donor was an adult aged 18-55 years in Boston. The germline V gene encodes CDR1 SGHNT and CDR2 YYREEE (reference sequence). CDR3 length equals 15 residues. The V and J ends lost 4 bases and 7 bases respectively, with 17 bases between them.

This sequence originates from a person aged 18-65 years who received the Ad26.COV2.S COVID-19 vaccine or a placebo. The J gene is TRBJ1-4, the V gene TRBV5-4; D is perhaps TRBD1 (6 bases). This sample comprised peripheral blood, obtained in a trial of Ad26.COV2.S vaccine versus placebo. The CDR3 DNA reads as TGTGCCAGCAGCGGGGGCGGAGGTGGGGGTGAAAAACTGTTTTTT. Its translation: CASSGGGGGGEKLFF. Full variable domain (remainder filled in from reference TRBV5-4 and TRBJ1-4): ETGVTQSPTHLIKTRGQQVTLRCSSQSGHNTVSWYQQALGQGPQFIFQYYREEENGRGNFPPRFSGLQFPNYSSELNVNALELDDSALYLCASSGGGGGGEKLFFGSGTQLSVL.